This T cell receptor beta chain was sequenced in a study of regulatory T cells in long-lasting Graves disease (TCRdb year 2021). In the study overall: In the newly diagnosed Graves' disease group, patients had been taking antithyroid drugs for less than 3 months. Persistent Graves' disease patients were compared with newly diagnosed Graves' disease patients by peripheral blood TCR sequencing and RNA sequencing. The study was conducted in China and was registered as a clinical trial. A total of roughly 35 samples underwent TCR sequencing, from about 13 patients with persistent Graves' disease and 20 or so patients with newly diagnosed Graves' disease.

This clonotype was counted between two and nine times. The specificity of this receptor is unknown. One base away there is no much larger clone; base qualities are not given. On the study overall, not on this receptor specifically: Only the TCR beta chain was sequenced and analyzed. The study examined only peripheral blood because the primary lesion, thyroid tissue, could not be accessed. As a limitation, the authors acknowledged that the small sample size may reduce accuracy. Compared with newly diagnosed patients, persistent Graves' disease patients had lower TCR Shannon entropy and fewer highly expanded clones, which suggests clonal expansion. A larger number of public clonotypes was shared among persistent patients (approximately 3,000) than among newly diagnosed patients (around 970).

The library came from multiplex PCR. The sequencer listed for this sample is Illumina HiSeq 4000. iRepertoire HTBI primers and Arm-PCR amplification of CDR3 regions were used to construct TCR beta libraries. Gel purification was performed on PCR products prior to sequencing. Per the source publication's procedure: Gene usage analysis of CDR3 amino acid clonotypes relied on the 62 TRBV and around 13 TRBJ segments identified across samples. Filtered high-quality paired reads were merged into contigs using COPE and FqMerger. BLAST was used to align contigs to the IMGT TRBV, TRBD and TRBJ reference genes, and CDR3 was defined following IMGT. Any clonotype with a frequency above 0.1% was counted as a highly expanded clone. Shannon entropy was used to measure repertoire diversity, and the Gini coefficient was used to measure V-J evenness. Public clonotypes were defined as clonotypes shared by more than one individual. TCRdb reran the public reads through fastp at Q25 and MiXCR, keeping productive beta chains. When rows share a CDR3 protein, they turn into one entry using the most common DNA and genes. The V and J calls shown here were made by TCRdb, not taken from the authors' results. This sample has around 480,000 distinct CDR3 sequences in its table, and about a sixth of those were observed once. The ten most abundant clones make up 9.5% to 15% of the sample.

What the time point label conveys for this sample: newly diagnosed GD, antithyroid drugs for less than 3 months. RNA was extracted from PBMCs in TRIzol for both TCR sequencing and RNA sequencing. The diagnosis of Graves' disease was made according to American Thyroid Association guidelines. Recruitment of patients was carried out at an endocrinology department in Xi'an, China. Each patient gave roughly 8.4 milliliters of peripheral blood, collected in an EDTA anticoagulant tube. Ficoll Paque Plus density gradient separation was used to isolate PBMCs, and no further T cell sorting was done. An Agilent 2100 Bioanalyzer and agarose gel were used to check RNA quality, and a NanoDrop 2000 was used to measure RNA concentration. This same sample was also part of a study on T cells in Graves' hyperthyroidism and ophthalmopathy. The other study reports the following: Graves' hyperthyroidism was defined as stable when no progression to ophthalmopathy occurred over 18 months of follow-up. Hyperthyroidism patients were newly diagnosed, had a disease duration of under 2 months, and were aged 18 to 65 years. Any patient with an uncontrolled infection, another autoimmune disease, pregnancy or lactation was excluded. Diagnoses were established on the basis of clinical symptoms, serum thyroxine and TRAb, thyroid ultrasound, and orbital computed tomography. A first-round RT-PCR of the TCR CDR3 used the HTBI primer set with the Qiagen OneStep RT-PCR kit. Most expanded thyroid clonotypes (frequency above 0.001) were also detected in blood, suggesting blood repertoires may reflect thyroid immune responses. A model built on a 13 V-J signature distinguished ophthalmopathy from stable hyperthyroidism, reaching about 88% sensitivity and under 84% specificity in cross-validation and 80%/75% in testing. In validation, the model predicted progression to ophthalmopathy a median of about 6.5 months before onset, with roughly 70% sensitivity and more than 72% specificity. A discovery cohort of about a hundred patients, 43 with Graves' ophthalmopathy and about 58 with stable Graves' hyperthyroidism, was used to find distinguishing TCR V-J signatures. Prospective prediction of ophthalmopathy was tested in an independent validation cohort of approximately 19 hyperthyroidism patients and 15 to 17 patients who later progressed to ophthalmopathy. The 90 to 100 discovery patients were randomly divided into training and test sets at a 7:3 ratio. In addition, the study compared T-cell repertoires in thyroid tissue and in blood from six Graves' hyperthyroidism patients. Once sampling was done, hyperthyroidism patients were given methimazole at a starting dose of 30 mg daily, whereas ophthalmopathy patients were given high-dose intravenous methylprednisolone. Libraries were constructed in a second round of multiplex PCR, after which size selection and purification were performed. Paired-end sequencing of the libraries was performed with 100 bp reads on an Illumina HiSeq2000. SOAPnuke was used to process the raw data, removing reads that contained adapters or uncalled bases, had a mean Phred below 15, or lacked an exact match to the constant primer or identifier. COPE v1.2.5 was used to merge high-quality paired reads, and clonotypes were defined as unique nucleotide sequences. MiTCR v1.1 was used to align the clonotypes against IMGT TRBV, TRBD and TRBJ reference segments. Analysis was restricted to V-J combinations with a frequency above 0.0001, which covered roughly 99% of repertoires. The TCS score was defined as the ratio of F50 (clonal expansion) to E x V (chaos), calculated using BLOSUM62-based TCRdist between CDR3 peptides within each V-J. Welch's t-statistics and random forest reduced roughly 500 V-J features to roughly 13, which were used in a naive Bayes classifier (R e1071). Sample size was not statistically predetermined, and investigators were not blinded to group allocation. The paper reports TCR Vbeta CDR3 sequencing of some 140 peripheral blood samples: approximately 41 ophthalmopathy, 75 to 80 hyperthyroidism and roughly 17 progressor patients.

The starting material was peripheral blood mononuclear cells (PBMCs), obtained at new diagnosis, from a patient treated with antithyroid drugs. This receptor was obtained from a man aged 40-49 years with Graves disease. Donor details come from another sample of the same person, matched by shared clones.

The DNA reads TGTGCCAGCAGCTTTCAAGTGTTGGGCACAGATACGCAGTATTTT. Its product reads: CASSFQVLGTDTQYF. The V and J genes are TRBV5-6 and TRBJ2-3, with no D gene named confidently. The CDR3 spans 15 residues, from the cysteine through the phenylalanine. Of the read, only the CDR3 DNA is kept; its 45 bases are in frame from base 1. The germline V gene provides CDR1 SGHDT and CDR2 YYEEEE. V drops 2 bases and J drops 1 base, leaving 11 bases in between.